By frequency in the sample, the clone carrying this T cell receptor beta chain is medium-sized. Original handling: Estimation of nucleated cell counts relied on the amplification of reference gene primers. Sequenced by immunoSEQ multiplex PCR; TCRdb stores in-frame clones only, minus some. For V, J and clone size, that table is used; D and trimming come from the DNA. Of 12,000 or so clones listed, over 55% are singletons. The entry originates in a study of blood T cell repertoires in COVID-19. As for the study in general: Material from acute and convalescent COVID-19 was sourced from the United States, Italy and Spain. T cells, B-cell-depleted T cells, or PBMCs supplied cDNA or gDNA.

In Seattle, patients joined the study during active infection and were tracked longitudinally. In germline, CDR1 is LNHNV, CDR2 YYDKDF (reference sequence). The CDR3 extends over 15 amino acids. The ends lost 2 bases at V and 0 bases at J; junction bases unmatched: 4. The rearrangement links TRBV15 to TRBJ2-7, with 7 nucleotides matching TRBD1. The receptor was derived from a man aged 55 to 70 with COVID-19, enrolled during active disease. Material for sequencing was peripheral blood. CDR3 in DNA: TGTGCCACCAGCAGAACGACAGGGAGCTCCTACGAGCAGTACTTC. This sequence encodes CATSRTTGSSYEQYF.